This is a list of T cell receptor beta chains from one sample in a study of CD8+ T cells in alopecia areata. Clones were sequenced by immunoSEQ multiplex PCR, and TCRdb holds only the in-frame ones, with some missing. The sample carries about 250,000 clones, 67% recorded once. This material consisted of CD4+ T cells sorted from blood, taken at week 0. Source of these receptors: a human donor with alopecia areata. Both conserved end residues are part of each CDR3. A D gene is named only where the DNA matches it firmly. The size entry is marked missing in some rows and otherwise reads once, few, many or a size class.

j_call: TRBJ2-1; v_call: TRBV5-1; d_call: .; clone_size: .; cdr3_nt: TGCGCCAGCAGCTTGGAAGCCTTCTCCGGTGAGCAGTTCTTC; cdr3_aa: CASSLEAFSGEQFF
j_call: TRBJ2-1; v_call: TRBV29-1; d_call: TRBD2; clone_size: .; cdr3_nt: TGCAGCGTTGAAGTTGGGGGTCCAAGCGGGGCCCGAAATAATATACAGTTCTTC; cdr3_aa: CSVEVGGPSGARNNIQFF
j_call: TRBJ2-1; v_call: TRBV28; d_call: TRBD1; clone_size: .; cdr3_nt: TGTGCCAGCATCCAAGCCGGACAGGGGGCCTACAATGAGCAGTTCTTC; cdr3_aa: CASIQAGQGAYNEQFF
j_call: TRBJ2-1; v_call: TRBV9; d_call: .; clone_size: .; cdr3_nt: TGTGCCAGCAGCGTGACCGGGTCCCAGTCCTACAATGAGCAGTTCTTC; cdr3_aa: CASSVTGSQSYNEQFF
j_call: TRBJ1-1; v_call: TRBV30; d_call: .; clone_size: .; cdr3_nt: TGTGCCTGGAGCTCTCTGACAGCGGCTTTCTTT; cdr3_aa: CAWSSLTAAFF
j_call: TRBJ2-3; v_call: TRBV13; d_call: .; clone_size: .; cdr3_nt: TGTGCCAGCAGCTTCGCAATCCGGGGCGGCACAGATACGCAGTATTTT; cdr3_aa: CASSFAIRGGTDTQYF
j_call: TRBJ2-3; v_call: TRBV29-1; d_call: .; clone_size: .; cdr3_nt: TGCAGCGTTGACCCGTCCACAGATACGCAGTATTTT; cdr3_aa: CSVDPSTDTQYF
j_call: TRBJ2-7; v_call: TRBV29-1; d_call: .; clone_size: .; cdr3_nt: TGCAGCGTTGAAGAAACGGGAACCTACGAGCAGTACTTC; cdr3_aa: CSVEETGTYEQYF
j_call: TRBJ2-5; v_call: TRBV30; d_call: .; clone_size: .; cdr3_nt: TGTGCCTGGGCCTTAGCAGGGTTGGAGACCCAGTACTTC; cdr3_aa: CAWALAGLETQYF
j_call: TRBJ1-1; v_call: TRBV29-1; d_call: .; clone_size: .; cdr3_nt: TGCAGCGTTGAAGGGCGCCCGAACACTGAAGCTTTCTTT; cdr3_aa: CSVEGRPNTEAFF
j_call: TRBJ1-1; v_call: TRBV6-6; d_call: .; clone_size: few; cdr3_nt: TGTGCCAGCAGTTACTCCCCCGTGTCCGCTGAAGCTTTCTTT; cdr3_aa: CASSYSPVSAEAFF
j_call: TRBJ1-1; v_call: TRBV30; d_call: .; clone_size: .; cdr3_nt: TGTGCCTCCAGTCAGAACACTGAAGCTTTCTTT; cdr3_aa: CASSQNTEAFF